A selection of T cell receptor beta chains follows, all from one sample in a study of control samples from healthy donors and cancer patients. Profiled with immunoSEQ multiplex PCR; TCRdb holds only in-frame clones, not every one. The sample lists approximately 97,000 clones; over 85% were seen once. The material sequenced was blood. The receptors here all came from a human donor in good health. The donor label of this sample is uncertain. Each CDR3 is given with its conserved first and last residue. A D gene is named only where the DNA matches it firmly. Some rows mark clone size as missing; the rest say once, few, many or name a class of expanded clone.

v_gene	abundance	j_gene	len	d_gene	CDR3nt	CDR3aa
TRBV11-3	once	TRBJ2-3	14	TRBD2	TGTGCCAGCAGCTTAGGAGCGGGGGAGAATACGCAGTATTTT	CASSLGAGENTQYF
TRBV28	.	TRBJ1-5	13	.	TGTGCCAGCAGCAAAGGAGGGGTTGTTCCCCAGCATTTT	CASSKGGVVPQHF
TRBV10-2	.	TRBJ1-4	15	.	TGCGCCAGCAGTGAGTCAAGGGGCTGGGCTGAAAAACTGTTTTTT	CASSESRGWAEKLFF
TRBV12-3/TRBV12-4	.	TRBJ1-2	13	.	TGTGCCAGCAGTTTTCGGCTGGAGGGTGGCTACACCTTC	CASSFRLEGGYTF
TRBV5-5	.	TRBJ1-2	14	.	TGTGCCAGCAGCTCGCCCGGCAGGCCGAGGGGCTACACCTTC	CASSSPGRPRGYTF
TRBV18	.	TRBJ1-1	13	.	TGTGCCAGCTCACCCCAGGGAAGTACTGAAGCTTTCTTT	CASSPQGSTEAFF
TRBV20-1	.	TRBJ1-4	15	.	TGCAGTGCTAGTAAGGGTGTCGGGGCAGAGGAAAAACTGTTTTTT	CSASKGVGAEEKLFF
TRBV5-1	once	TRBJ1-6	14	.	TGCGCCAGCAGCTTGGATACAGCTAATTCACCCCTCCACTTT	CASSLDTANSPLHF
TRBV13	.	TRBJ2-3	13	.	TGTGCCAGCAGCTTAGGCGTCACAGATACGCAGTATTTT	CASSLGVTDTQYF
TRBV5-1	.	TRBJ1-1	16	TRBD1	TGCGCCAGCAGCTTTCTACCGGGACAGGGAAGGACTGAAGCTTTCTTT	CASSFLPGQGRTEAFF
TRBV19	.	TRBJ2-3	16	TRBD2	TGTGCCAGTAGTATCGGAGCGGGGGGACTTGCAGATACGCAGTATTTT	CASSIGAGGLADTQYF
TRBV27	.	TRBJ1-2	12	.	TGTGCCAGCAGTACAGGGACCTATGGCTACACCTTC	CASSTGTYGYTF
TRBV6-6	.	TRBJ1-2	16	.	TGTGCCAGCAGCTGGGACACTCTAGGGTCTAACTATGGCTACACCTTC	CASSWDTLGSNYGYTF
TRBV2	.	TRBJ1-2	13	.	TGTGCCAGCAGTGACTGGGAGATCTATGGCTACACCTTC	CASSDWEIYGYTF
TRBV2	.	TRBJ1-1	11	.	TGTGCCAGCAGCGTGACCCCGGAGGCTTTCTTT	CASSVTPEAFF
TRBV7-3	.	TRBJ1-2	16	.	TGTGCCAGCAGCCCGGTGCCGGGACGCCTCTGGGATGGCTACACCTTC	CASSPVPGRLWDGYTF
TRBV2	.	TRBJ2-2	14	.	TGTGCCAGCAACCCCATGGGCATCACCGGGGAGCTGTTTTTT	CASNPMGITGELFF
TRBV14	.	TRBJ2-6	16	TRBD2	TGTGCCAGCAGCCCCGGCGGGGGGGCTGGGGCCAACGTCCTGACTTTC	CASSPGGGAGANVLTF
TRBV28	.	TRBJ1-1	16	.	TGTGCCAGCAGCTCTCCCACGACTGGGAAGAACACTGAAGCTTTCTTT	CASSSPTTGKNTEAFF
TRBV7-9	.	TRBJ2-1	14	.	TGTGCCAGCAGCCTCCGACTAGTTAAGGATGAGCAGTTCTTC	CASSLRLVKDEQFF
TRBV6-1	.	TRBJ2-3	16	.	TGTGCCAGCAGTGAATTGGGGGGCGCTGGCACAGATACGCAGTATTTT	CASSELGGAGTDTQYF
TRBV6-7	once	TRBJ1-1	14	.	TGTGCCAGCAGTTACCTCGGACATAACACTGAAGCTTTCTTT	CASSYLGHNTEAFF
TRBV7-8	.	TRBJ1-3	14	.	TGTGCCAGCAGCTTGTTGAGCTCTGGAAACACCATATATTTT	CASSLLSSGNTIYF
TRBV27	.	TRBJ1-5	14	.	TGTGCCAGCAGATTTACAGGGTACAATCAGCCCCAGCATTTT	CASRFTGYNQPQHF
TRBV24-1	.	TRBJ2-2	14	.	TGTGCCACCAGTGATTTGGGGTCTCACGGGGAGCTGTTTTTT	CATSDLGSHGELFF
TRBV6-5	.	TRBJ1-3	15	TRBD1	TGTGCCAGCTTGGACAGGGGACGGGTCGGAAACACCATATATTTT	CASLDRGRVGNTIYF